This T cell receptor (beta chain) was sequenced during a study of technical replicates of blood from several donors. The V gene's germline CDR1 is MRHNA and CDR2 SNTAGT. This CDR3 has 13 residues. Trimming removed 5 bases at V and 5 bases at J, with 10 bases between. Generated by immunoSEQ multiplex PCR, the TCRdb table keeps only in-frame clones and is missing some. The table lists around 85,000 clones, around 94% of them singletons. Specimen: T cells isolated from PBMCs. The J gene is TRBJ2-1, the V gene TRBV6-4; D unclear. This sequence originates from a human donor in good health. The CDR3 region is CASSNSPDNEQFF. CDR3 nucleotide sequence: TGTGCCAGCAGTAATTCCCCAGACAATGAGCAGTTCTTC.